Presented here are 9 T cell receptor beta chains from one specimen sequenced in a study of blood T cell repertoires in COVID-19. Some clones are missing from TCRdb's copy, which holds only in-frame ones; the method was immunoSEQ multiplex PCR. The sample includes around 230,000 clones, roughly 80% of them seen just once. What was sequenced was peripheral blood. The receptors derive from a woman in her thirties or forties with active or convalescent COVID-19.

The V call is TRBV2, the J call TRBJ1-6, with D hard to call. In germline, CDR1 is SNHLY, CDR2 FYNNEI. This CDR3 contains 16 residues. V lost 3 bases, J lost 2 bases, and 11 bases lay in between. CDR3 sequence reads: CASSDSVLPYNSPLHF. CDR3 sequence (DNA): TGTGCCAGCAGTGATTCGGTACTTCCCTATAATTCACCCCTCCACTTT.

The chain joins TRBV3-1 (or the pseudogene TRBV3-2) to TRBJ2-1, with 14 positions matching TRBD2. The length of the CDR3 is 15 residues. Looked up from germline, CDR1 is LGHDT and CDR2 is YNNKEL (reference sequence). Losses at the gene ends were 1 base for V and 10 bases for J; bases not matched to a gene: 3. The CDR3 region has the DNA TGTGCCAGCAGCCAAGCTGGACTAGCGGGAGGCGAGCAGTTCTTC. Its protein is CASSQAGLAGGEQFF.

The chain employs TRBV14 and TRBJ1-2; 9 nucleotides line up with TRBD1. Trimming removed 4 bases from V and 4 bases from J; junction bases left unmatched: 13. Germline CDR1 and CDR2: SGHDN and FVKESK. This CDR3 is 17 amino acids long. The CDR3 reads CASSPWGQGKNPYGYTF. The CDR3 nucleotides are TGTGCCAGCAGCCCATGGGGACAGGGAAAGAATCCCTATGGCTACACCTTC.

The chain is built from TRBV5-1 and TRBJ1-1; 9 nucleotides match TRBD1. The CDR3 length is 13 residues. Germline values: CDR1 SGHRS, CDR2 YFSETQ. The J segment lost 5 bases and the V segment lost 5 bases, leaving 4 bases of the junction unmatched. CDR3 amino acids: CASSGTGWTEAFF. DNA for the CDR3: TGCGCCAGCAGTGGGACAGGGTGGACTGAAGCTTTCTTT.

The rearrangement joins TRBV28 to TRBJ2-7; a weak D match, TRBD1 (6 bases). V was clipped by 2 bases and J by 5 bases, with 13 bases between them. This CDR3 has 14 amino acids. Germline V gives CDR1 MDHEN, CDR2 SYDVKM. The CDR3 protein is CASSLLGGYHEQYF. CDR3 bases: TGTGCCAGCAGTTTACTTGGGGGCTATCACGAGCAGTACTTC.

The chain links TRBV27 to TRBJ2-5, with TRBD2 as a possible D gene (6 bases). Trimming removed 5 bases at V and 2 bases at J, with 15 bases between. CDR3 length: 15 residues. Germline CDR1 MNHEY, CDR2 SMNVEV (reference sequence). The DNA of the CDR3 is TGTGCCAGCAGTCGAAGAGCGGGCCAGCAAGAGACCCAGTACTTC. Translating gives CASSRRAGQQETQYF.

V is TRBV2 and J is TRBJ1-2; TRBD1 agrees at 8 bases. After removal of 1 base from V and 3 bases from J, the junction contained 4 bases not matched to a gene. Germline V gene sequence: CDR1 SNHLY, CDR2 FYNNEI. This CDR3 contains 15 residues. The DNA of the CDR3 is TGTGCCAGCAGTGAAGGGCAGGGGGCCTACTATGGCTACACCTTC. It translates to CASSEGQGAYYGYTF.

The rearrangement joins TRBV5-1 to TRBJ1-2, with 9 bases aligning to TRBD1. The germline V gene encodes CDR1 SGHRS and CDR2 YFSETQ. There are 16 residues in the CDR3. The V gene end was trimmed by 3 bases and the J gene end by 5 bases; junction bases not matched to a gene: 11. DNA of the CDR3: TGCGCCAGCAGCTACCCCGAACAGGGGGCGGGGTATGGCTACACCTTC. Translated: CASSYPEQGAGYGYTF.

This chain links TRBV6-2 or TRBV6-3 with TRBJ2-3; TRBD1 matches 9 bases. V gave up 2 bases and J gave up 9 bases; unmatched junction bases: 3. The CDR3 spans 13 residues. Looked up from germline, CDR1 is MNHEY and CDR2 is SVGEGT. As DNA, the CDR3 is TGTGCCAGCAGTTACGGGGACAGGGCCACGCAGTATTTT. It encodes CASSYGDRATQYF.